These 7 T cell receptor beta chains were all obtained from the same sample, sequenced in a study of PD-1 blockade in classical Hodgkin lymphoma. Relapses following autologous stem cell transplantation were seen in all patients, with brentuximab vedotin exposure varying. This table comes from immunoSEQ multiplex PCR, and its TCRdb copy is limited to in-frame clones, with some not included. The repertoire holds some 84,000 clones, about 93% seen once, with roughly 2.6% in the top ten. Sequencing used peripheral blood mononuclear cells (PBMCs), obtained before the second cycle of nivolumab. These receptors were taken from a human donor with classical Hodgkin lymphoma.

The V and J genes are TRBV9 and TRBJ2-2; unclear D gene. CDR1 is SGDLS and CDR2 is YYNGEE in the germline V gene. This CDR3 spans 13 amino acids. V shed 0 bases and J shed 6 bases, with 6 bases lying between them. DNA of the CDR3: TGTGCCAGCAGCGTAGCCCGGGCCGGGGAGCTGTTTTTT. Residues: CASSVARAGELFF.

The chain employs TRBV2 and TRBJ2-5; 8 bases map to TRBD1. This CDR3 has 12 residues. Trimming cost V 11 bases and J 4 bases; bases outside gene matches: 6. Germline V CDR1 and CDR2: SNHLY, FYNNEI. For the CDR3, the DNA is TGTGCCGACAGGGGCGAAGCAGAGACCCAGTACTTC. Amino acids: CADRGEAETQYF.

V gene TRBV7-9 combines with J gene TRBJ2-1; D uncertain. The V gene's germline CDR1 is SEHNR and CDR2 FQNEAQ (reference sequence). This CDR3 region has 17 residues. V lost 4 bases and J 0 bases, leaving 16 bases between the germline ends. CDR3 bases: TGTGCCAGCAGCTCCCCTTATTCGGGTAGCTCCTACAATGAGCAGTTCTTC. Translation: CASSSPYSGSSYNEQFF.

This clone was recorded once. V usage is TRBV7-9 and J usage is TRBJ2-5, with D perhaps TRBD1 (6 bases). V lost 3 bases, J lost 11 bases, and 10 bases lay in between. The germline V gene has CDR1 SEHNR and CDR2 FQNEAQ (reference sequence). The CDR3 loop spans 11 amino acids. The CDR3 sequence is CASSFAGEQYF. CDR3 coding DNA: TGTGCCAGCAGCTTCGCAGGGGAGCAGTACTTC.

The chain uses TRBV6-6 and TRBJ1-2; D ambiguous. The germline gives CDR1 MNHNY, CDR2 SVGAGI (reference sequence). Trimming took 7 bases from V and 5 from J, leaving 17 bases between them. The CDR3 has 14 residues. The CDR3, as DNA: TGTGCCAGCACCCCGGACTCCTCGAGTTATGGCTACACCTTC. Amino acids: CASTPDSSSYGYTF.

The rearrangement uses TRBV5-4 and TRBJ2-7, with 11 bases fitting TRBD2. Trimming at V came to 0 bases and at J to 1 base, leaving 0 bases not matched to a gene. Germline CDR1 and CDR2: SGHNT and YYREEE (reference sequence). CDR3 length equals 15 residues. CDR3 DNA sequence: TGTGCCAGCAGCTTGGGACTAGCGGGATCCTACGAGCAGTACTTC. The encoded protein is CASSLGLAGSYEQYF. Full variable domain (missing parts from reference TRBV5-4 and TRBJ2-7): ETGVTQSPTHLIKTRGQQVTLRCSSQSGHNTVSWYQQALGQGPQFIFQYYREEENGRGNFPPRFSGLQFPNYSSELNVNALELDDSALYLCASSLGLAGSYEQYFGPGTRLTVT.

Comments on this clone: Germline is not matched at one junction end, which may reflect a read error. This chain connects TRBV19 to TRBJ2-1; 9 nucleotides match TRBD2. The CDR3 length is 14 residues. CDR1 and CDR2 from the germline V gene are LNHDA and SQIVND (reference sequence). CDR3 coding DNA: TGTGCCAGTAGTCCAGGCAAAGGGCGGGAGGGAGAGGTCTTC. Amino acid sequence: CASSPGKGREGEVF.